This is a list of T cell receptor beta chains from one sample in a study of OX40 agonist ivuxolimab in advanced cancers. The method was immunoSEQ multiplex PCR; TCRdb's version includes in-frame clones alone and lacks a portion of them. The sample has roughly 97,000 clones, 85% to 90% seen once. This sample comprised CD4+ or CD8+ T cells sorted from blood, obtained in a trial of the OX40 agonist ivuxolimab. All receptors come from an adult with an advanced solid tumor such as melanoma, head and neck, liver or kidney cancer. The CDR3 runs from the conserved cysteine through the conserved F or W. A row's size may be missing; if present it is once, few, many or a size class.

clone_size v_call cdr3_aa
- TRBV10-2 CASKDRGQLQPQHF
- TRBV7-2 CASSPTPNNEQFF
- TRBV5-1 CASSLAGQHSGNTIYF
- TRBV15 CATSRDIGTQYGYTF
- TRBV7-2 CASSQAAPLYNEQFF
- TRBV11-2 CASSFWQGKTEAFF
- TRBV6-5 CASRGQGQSYGYTF
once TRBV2 CASSEAFRWTGSGNTIYF
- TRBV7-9 CASSLANYGYTF
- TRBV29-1 CSVEDPRDRGGNYGYTF
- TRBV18 CASSRGEEGYGYTF
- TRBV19 CASIRGTGGDTEAFF
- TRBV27 CASSLITSGGSEQYF
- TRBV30 CAWSVGRYTEAFF
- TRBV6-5 CASTHGTNQPQHF
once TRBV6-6 CASSTDRGASGYTF
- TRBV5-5 CASSLSAGRFQPQHF
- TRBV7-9 CASSGISADTQYF
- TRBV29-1 CSVEDETSYETQYF
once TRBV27 CASSLGLSSYNEQFF
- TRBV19 CASSPGQGYNEAFF
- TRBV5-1 CASSQGRRASSYEQYF
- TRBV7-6 CASSSIQGPNQPQHF
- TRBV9 CASSVVETAEQFF
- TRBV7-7 CASSLGSAETQYF
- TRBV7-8 CASSRLGTSGGDTQYF
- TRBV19 CASSTDGTSVPYEQYF
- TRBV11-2 CASSLKTWRDTEAFF
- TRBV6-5 CASNPAWDMNTEAFF
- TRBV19 CASSIGNTEAFF
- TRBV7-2 CASSRGTGSNTGELFF
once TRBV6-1 CASKPGQGYEQYF
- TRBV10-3 CAISAQGNTEAFF
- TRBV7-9 CASSRGSNQPQHF
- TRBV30 CAWSEGQGGNQPQHF
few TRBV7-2 CASSLAPGRVHQPQHF